The sequence of this T cell receptor (beta chain) was determined in a study of blood T cell repertoires in COVID-19. The CDR3 contains 16 residues. V shed 4 bases and J shed 5 bases, with 20 bases lying between them. Germline CDR1 is SGHRS and CDR2 is YFSETQ. Here immunoSEQ multiplex PCR was the method, and the copy in TCRdb shows in-frame clones only, minus some. The data show about 60,000 clones, with roughly 85% seen just once and about 5% held by the top ten. Material: peripheral blood. The chain recombines TRBV5-1 with TRBJ2-3; the D is unclear. The receptor was isolated from a human donor in a cohort sampled during active COVID-19. The CDR3 region has the DNA TGCGCCAGCAGCGCCGGGTCTCGAATATTCGGAGATACGCAGTATTTT. Residues: CASSAGSRIFGDTQYF. Variable domain in full (rest from reference TRBV5-1 and TRBJ2-3): KAGVTQTPRYLIKTRGQQVTLSCSPISGHRSVSWYQQTPGQGLQFLFEYFSETQRNKGNFPGRFSGRQFSNSRSEMNVSTLELGDSALYLCASSAGSRIFGDTQYFGPGTRLTVL.